This entry features one T cell receptor beta chain sequence. The data belong to a study of Tregs in tolerant kidney transplant recipients. Unmatched junction bases numbered 3, after V lost 2 bases and J lost 6 bases. The CDR3 contains 14 residues. Germline CDR1 reads MNHNY; CDR2 reads SVGAGI (reference sequence). Assay: immunoSEQ multiplex PCR; the TCRdb copy retains only in-frame clones and omits some. The top ten clones hold under 0.65% of a sample with roughly 250,000 clones, about 80% of them seen once. The sequenced sample was CD4+ T cells from blood. The chain recombines TRBV6-6 with TRBJ1-5, with TRBD1 matching over 8 bases. The TCR comes from a human donor in good health. The CDR3 spells CASSYDRGSQPQHF. The DNA of the CDR3 is TGTGCCAGCAGTTACGACAGGGGAAGTCAGCCCCAGCATTTT.